This T cell receptor beta chain was documented in a study of vaccination and CD4 T cells after COVID-19. Described time point: late sampling 161 to 241 days after vaccination in a few convalescent patients. Treatment described: roughly nine-day PBMC culture with coronavirus spike peptide pools or control peptides (ViraFEST assay). With the Oncomine TCR Beta short-read assay, DNA from cultured CD4+ T cells was sequenced. Using its own MiXCR run on the PCR reads, TCRdb lists one record per CDR3 protein. The sample shows about 21,000 distinct CDR3 sequences, 46% of them seen only once. This clonotype is a singleton in its sample. The antigen remains unidentified. Germline CDR1 and CDR2: LNHDA and SQIVND (reference sequence). V lost 4 bases and J 5 bases, leaving 12 bases between the germline ends. This CDR3 is 14 amino acids long.

This TCR derives from a human donor who had recovered from COVID-19. This chain joins TRBV19 and TRBJ1-5; D is unresolved. Sequences were derived from CD4+ T cells from blood, cultured in vitro, sampled about 7 months after SARS-CoV-2 vaccination. Written as DNA, the CDR3 is TGTGCCAGTAGTAGATCCACCTTCTATCAGCCCCAGCATTTT. Residues: CASSRSTFYQPQHF. The whole variable domain, remainder taken from reference TRBV19 and TRBJ1-5, is DGGITQSPKYLFRKEGQNVTLSCEQNLNHDAMYWYRQDPGQGLRLIYYSQIVNDFQKGDIAEGYSVSREKKESFPLTVTSAQKNPTAFYLCASSRSTFYQPQHFGDGTRLSIL.